This T cell receptor beta chain stems from a study of blood T cells in healthy people across ages. With V trimmed by 5 bases and J by 2 bases, 6 bases remained unmatched. Per germline, CDR1 SGHAT and CDR2 FQNNGV. The CDR3 totals 15 residues. The use of a sample-barcoded 5' primer and a J-beta primer mix characterized a second PCR of about 7 to 12 cycles. TCRdb recomputed calls from the 5' RACE reads with MiXCR, one row per CDR3 protein. This table holds about 830,000 distinct CDR3 sequences, around 62% found once. Each sample provided at least 5.5 micrograms of extracted total RNA. V gene TRBV11-2 combines with J gene TRBJ1-2, with TRBD1 matching over 9 bases. Specimen: blood. The sequence was obtained from a man aged 25-45 years in good health. The chain's CDR3 is CASSNRGPGNYGYTF. The CDR3 DNA follows: TGTGCCAGCAGCAACAGGGGGCCCGGGAACTATGGCTACACCTTC.